A single T cell receptor (beta chain) is shown here with its context. Its cognate antigen is unknown. This specimen comes from a study of T cells in Graves' hyperthyroidism and ophthalmopathy. Points from the study as a whole: Stable hyperthyroidism was told apart from ophthalmopathy by a model built on 13 V-J features.

Template material for amplifying TCR beta CDR3 regions consisted of RNA transcripts. RT-PCR in the first round (using the HTBI primer set) targeted the TCR CDR3. Each CDR3 protein gets one entry after TCRdb re-called the multiplex PCR reads with MiXCR. This table has around 690,000 distinct CDR3 sequences, less than 25% appearing once. Researchers barred patients who had uncontrolled infection, other autoimmune disease, pregnancy or lactation. Clinicians diagnosed patients from clinical symptoms, serum thyroxine and TRAb, thyroid ultrasound and orbital computed tomography. Germline-derived CDR1 and CDR2 are SGHTA and FQGNSA. The CDR3 is 16 amino acids. The V end was cut by 0 bases, the J end by 5 bases, with 17 bases between.

The rearrangement joins TRBV7-2 to TRBJ2-7, with D perhaps TRBD1 (6 bases). Sequencing was performed on blood. The receptor's source is a man in his thirties or forties with Graves' ophthalmopathy. The CDR3 is CASSLAPHRVDHEQYF. The CDR3, as DNA: TGTGCCAGCAGCTTAGCCCCCCACAGGGTAGATCACGAGCAGTACTTC.